This TCR beta chain was identified during a study of CD8 T cells in Susac syndrome. RNA was extracted with the RNeasy kit, and a quantity of roughly 0.45 to 1 ug was reverse transcribed using random hexamers. Across 54 Vbeta and 13 Jbeta, immunoSEQ multiplex PCR amplified TCR beta CDR3. One entry per CDR3 protein results from TCRdb running MiXCR on the immunoSEQ multiplex PCR reads. The table lists almost 450,000 distinct CDR3 sequences, approximately 89% of them singletons. Worth noting for this clonotype: What it binds is not known.

General observations from the study: An acknowledgment was made by the study that its TCR sequencing and HLA analysis involved relatively few individuals.

V dropped 6 bases and J dropped 0 bases, with 18 bases sitting between them. Germline CDR1 and CDR2: MNHNS and SASEGT. The CDR3 loop spans 16 amino acids. Sequencing of TCR beta was performed on blood CD8+ T cells and on blood CD4+ T cells. Bulk CD8+ and CD4+ cells came from magnetic negative isolation; CD8+ TEMRA by FACS. Sequenced material: CD8+ T cells from PBMCs. V is TRBV6-1 and J is TRBJ2-7; D is possibly TRBD2 (6 bases). This TCR was sampled from a human donor with multiple sclerosis. The CDR3 protein is CASSPVGGGLSYEQYF. The CDR3 coding sequence is TGTGCCAGCAGCCCCGTGGGGGGAGGCCTCTCCTACGAGCAGTACTTC.